This T cell receptor beta chain was observed in a study of shared clonotypes between healthy human individuals. In the study overall: A donor's plate count was three for CD4 naive and three for CD4 memory; CD8 naive had two and CD8 memory one.

Regarding this clone: The target antigen is unknown.

Positive CCR7 selection of CD45RO-negative cells yielded the naive CD8 cells, and terminally differentiated effector memory CD45RA+ cells were excluded. Germline V gene data show CDR1 as WSHSY and CDR2 as SAAADI. V shed 4 bases and J 2 bases; nucleotides not matched to a gene: 4. The CDR3 has 15 residues. Roughly 200 ng DNA, tens of thousands of T cell genomes, went into each sorted-subset replicate PCR. The method was immunoSEQ multiplex PCR; TCRdb's version includes in-frame clones alone and lacks a portion of them. The sample carries around 610,000 clones, 96% recorded once. General observations from the study: In a few donors, approximately 5% of naive CD4 clonotypes appeared in common. Among donors, sharing of clonotypes was expected to be affected by sequencing depth.

The TCR was taken from a woman in her 30s in good health. The sequenced sample consisted of naive CD8+ T cells sorted from blood. The gene calls are TRBV10-2 and TRBJ2-7, with 11 bases identical to TRBD2. The DNA for the CDR3 is TGCGCCAGCAGTGCCGTGGGACTAGCGGCCTACGAGCAGTACTTC. As protein: CASSAVGLAAYEQYF.